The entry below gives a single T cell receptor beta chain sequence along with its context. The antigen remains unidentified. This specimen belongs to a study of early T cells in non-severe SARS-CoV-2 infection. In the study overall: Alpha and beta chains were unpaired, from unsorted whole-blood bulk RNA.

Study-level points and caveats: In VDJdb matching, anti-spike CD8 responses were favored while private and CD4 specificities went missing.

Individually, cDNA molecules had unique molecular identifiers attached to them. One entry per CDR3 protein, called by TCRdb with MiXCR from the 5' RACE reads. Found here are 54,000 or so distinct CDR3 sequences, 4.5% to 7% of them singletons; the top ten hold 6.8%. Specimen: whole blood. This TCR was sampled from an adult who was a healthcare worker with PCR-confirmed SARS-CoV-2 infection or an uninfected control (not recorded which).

CDR3 residues: CASSTDRNTGELFF. In DNA form, the CDR3 reads TGTGCCAGTAGTACGGACAGGAACACCGGGGAGCTGTTTTTT. The gene calls are TRBV19 and TRBJ2-2; TRBD1 might be the D (6 bases). The ends were cut back, 4 bases at V and 1 base at J, with 7 bases in the middle. CDR1 is LNHDA and CDR2 is SQIVND in the germline V gene (reference sequence). This CDR3 has 14 amino acids.